The following is a TCR beta chain sequence with its context. This entry belongs to a study of cytomegalovirus exposure and HLA in healthy donors. TCRdb's copy holds only in-frame clones and misses some; the assay was immunoSEQ multiplex PCR. The table shows 78,000 or so clones, with 96% occurring only once. The germline CDR1 and CDR2 sequences are MNHEY and SMNVEV (reference sequence). This CDR3 contains 12 residues. V was trimmed by 11 bases and J by 1 base, leaving 11 bases between them. This receptor was taken from a man younger than 35 in good health and CMV-seropositive. The gene calls are TRBV27 and TRBJ1-1; no clear D. The sequenced sample consisted of PBMCs. The CDR3 DNA sequence: TGTGCCGTCCAAGCCGGGAACACTGAAGCTTTCTTT. Amino acid sequence: CAVQAGNTEAFF.